This T cell receptor (beta chain) originates from a study of OX40 agonist ivuxolimab in advanced cancers. Study-wide background: Dose-escalation subjects each had hepatocellular carcinoma, melanoma, renal cell or head and neck cancer.

Study findings and constraints: The study observed clonal expansion of CD4+ and CD8+ blood T cells by week 6 at 0.1 to 3.0 mg/kg. Among the nonresponders, some also had low normalized T-cell clonal expansion.

Clones were sequenced by immunoSEQ multiplex PCR, and TCRdb holds only the in-frame ones, with some missing. The profile shows 25,000 to 30,000 clones, over 75% of them singletons. Of note for this clone: The antigen is undetermined.

CDR1 and CDR2 from the germline V gene are SEHNR and FQNEAQ (reference sequence). This CDR3 spans 13 amino acids. Between the trimmed V and J ends, which lost 11 bases and 5 bases, there was a span of 19 bases. The TCR was taken from an adult with an advanced solid tumor such as melanoma, head and neck, liver or kidney cancer. This chain uses TRBV7-9 with TRBJ2-7; tentatively, D is TRBD2 (6 bases). Sample: CD4+ or CD8+ T cells sorted from blood, taken in a trial of the OX40 agonist ivuxolimab. The CDR3 DNA is TGTGCCGACTTTAAGCAGGGAGGTAACGAGCAGTACTTC. As protein: CADFKQGGNEQYF. Combining the CDR3 with reference TRBV7-9 and TRBJ2-7 gives the whole variable domain DTGVSQNPRHKITKRGQNVTFRCDPISEHNRLYWYRQTLGQGPEFLTYFQNEAQLEKSRLLSDRFSAERPKGSFSTLEIQRTEQGDSAMYLCADFKQGGNEQYFGPGTRLTVT.